Presented here are 32 T cell receptor beta chains from one specimen sequenced in a study of T cell changes during pregnancy in multiple sclerosis. TCRdb's copy holds only in-frame clones and misses some; the assay was immunoSEQ multiplex PCR. The profile shows about 58,000 clones, 90% to 95% of them singletons. Here the sequenced sample was CD8+ T cells from peripheral blood mononuclear cells, taken in the second trimester of pregnancy. These receptor sequences come from a female donor with multiple sclerosis, enrolled in a pregnancy study.

J is TRBJ2-3 and V is TRBV4-3, with TRBD2 matching over 14 bases. Germline assignment: CDR1 LGHNA and CDR2 YSLEER. V dropped 0 bases and J dropped 6; count of bases not matched to a gene: 5. The CDR3 loop spans 17 amino acids. CDR3 residues: CASSQDWGLAGVDTQYF. DNA of the CDR3: TGCGCCAGCAGCCAAGATTGGGGACTAGCGGGGGTTGATACGCAGTATTTT.

The chain uses TRBV7-8 and TRBJ2-3; D is ambiguous. V shed 5 bases and J shed 1 base, with 13 bases lying between them. CDR3 length: 15 residues. Germline-derived CDR1 and CDR2 are SGHVS and FQNEAQ. CDR3 sequence reads: CASSPQMAGTDTQYF. Here the CDR3 DNA reads TGTGCCAGCAGCCCGCAGATGGCAGGCACAGATACGCAGTATTTT.

This clone was counted only a few times. The CDR3 nucleotides read TGTGCCACCAGCGGAGCGGGAGATTACAATGAGCAGTTCTTC. Residues: CATSGAGDYNEQFF. The rearrangement uses TRBV15 and TRBJ2-1, with 8 bases lining up with TRBD2. The J segment lost 4 bases and the V segment lost 5 bases, leaving 4 bases of the junction unmatched. This CDR3 contains 14 residues. Germline CDR1 reads LNHNV; CDR2 reads YYDKDF (reference sequence).

This clone was counted a single time. The rearrangement uses TRBV7-8 and TRBJ2-3; 7 nucleotides line up with TRBD1. Germline-derived CDR1 and CDR2 are SGHVS and FQNEAQ. The CDR3 runs to 14 residues. The V gene end was trimmed by 5 bases and the J gene end by 4 bases; junction bases not matched to a gene: 6. The CDR3 is CASSLRTGPDTQYF. The DNA of the CDR3 is TGTGCCAGCAGCCTAAGGACAGGCCCAGATACGCAGTATTTT. The whole variable domain, remainder taken from reference TRBV7-8 and TRBJ2-3, is GAGVSQSPRYKVAKRGQDVALRCDPISGHVSLFWYQQALGQGPEFLTYFQNEAQLDKSGLPSDRFFAERPEGSVSTLKIQRTQQEDSAVYLCASSLRTGPDTQYFGPGTRLTVL.

The V and J genes are TRBV5-8 and TRBJ2-7, with 9 bases lining up with TRBD2. The junction had 8 bases not matched to a gene; V was cut back by 4 bases and J by 0 bases. The CDR3 length is 16 residues. Germline CDR1 reads SGHTS; CDR2 reads YDEGEE. The CDR3 bases are TGTGCCAGCAGCCCCAAAGCGGGAGGTCCCTCCTACGAGCAGTACTTC. Residues: CASSPKAGGPSYEQYF.

The rearrangement joins TRBV9 to TRBJ2-2, with 8 bases identical to TRBD1. This CDR3 contains 16 residues. Trimming took 4 bases from V and 7 from J; bases not matched to a gene: 12. Germline lookup yields CDR1 SGDLS and CDR2 YYNGEE. The CDR3, as DNA: TGTGCCAGCAGCCCTCCCCGGCAGGGGGCTTTCGGGGAGCTGTTTTTT. Translated, it gives CASSPPRQGAFGELFF.

The chain couples TRBV11-1 to TRBJ1-1; D remains ambiguous. The CDR3 runs to 13 residues. V was cut by 4 bases and J by 5 bases, with 11 bases left in between. CDR1 and CDR2 from the germline V gene are SGHAT and FQDESV (reference sequence). In DNA, the CDR3 is TGTGCCAGCAGCTACCATGAGGGAACTGAAGCTTTCTTT. As protein: CASSYHEGTEAFF.

The chain uses TRBV9 and TRBJ1-1, with D tentatively TRBD1 (5 bases). The germline gives CDR1 SGDLS, CDR2 YYNGEE. The CDR3 has 14 residues. V gave up 0 bases and J gave up 3 bases, with 9 bases separating them. The CDR3 sequence: CASSVVGGDTEAFF. Written as DNA, the CDR3 is TGTGCCAGCAGCGTAGTCGGGGGAGACACTGAAGCTTTCTTT.

The chain is built from TRBV27 and TRBJ2-2, with D perhaps matching TRBD1 (5 bases). The V end lost 3 bases, the J end lost 1 base, and 6 bases lay between the germline ends. This CDR3 is built from 14 residues. Germline lookup yields CDR1 MNHEY and CDR2 SMNVEV (reference sequence). CDR3 residues: CASSLGRNTGELFF. The CDR3 region has the DNA TGTGCCAGCAGTTTGGGGCGGAACACCGGGGAGCTGTTTTTT.

This clone has a handful of counts. The chain combines TRBV7-9 with TRBJ1-2; TRBD1 agrees at 9 bases. CDR1 SEHNR and CDR2 FQNEAQ come from the germline V gene (reference sequence). The CDR3 runs 15 residues. The V segment lost 4 bases and the J segment 6 bases; nucleotides outside the gene matches: 9. As DNA, the CDR3 is TGTGCCAGCAGCTCCCGGGACAGGGAGGTTGATGGCTACACCTTC. Translated: CASSSRDREVDGYTF. Using reference TRBV7-9 and TRBJ1-2 for the parts outside the CDR3, the full variable domain is DTGVSQNPRHKITKRGQNVTFRCDPISEHNRLYWYRQTLGQGPEFLTYFQNEAQLEKSRLLSDRFSAERPKGSFSTLEIQRTEQGDSAMYLCASSSRDREVDGYTFGSGTRLTVV.

V is TRBV29-1 and J is TRBJ2-1, with 7 bases lining up with TRBD1. V lost 6 bases and J lost 3; bases outside the gene matches: 8. The CDR3 has 14 amino acids. Germline V gene data show CDR1 as SQVTM and CDR2 as ANQGSEA. In nucleotides, the CDR3 is TGCAGCGTAGGGGGACAGCCAGACTACAATGAGCAGTTCTTC. The encoded protein is CSVGGQPDYNEQFF.

The CDR3 DNA sequence: TGTGCCAGCAGCCCTCAGGGCGTAGACGAGCAGTACTTC. This encodes CASSPQGVDEQYF. The chain joins TRBV9 to TRBJ2-7, with a possible D match to TRBD1 (5 bases). Trimming stripped 4 bases from V and 5 bases from J, with 13 bases between. Germline CDR1 SGDLS, CDR2 YYNGEE. The CDR3 sequence is 13 residues long.

V and J are TRBV27 and TRBJ2-7, with TRBD1 identical over 7 bases. Trimming removed 5 bases from V and 3 bases from J; junction bases left unmatched: 7. Germline V gene lookup returns CDR1 MNHEY and CDR2 SMNVEV (reference sequence). The length of the CDR3 is 14 residues. The CDR3 nucleotides read TGTGCCAGCAGTCATGGCCGACAGGGCTACGAGCAGTACTTC. Protein: CASSHGRQGYEQYF.

This chain joins TRBV5-1 and TRBJ2-5; a weak D match, TRBD2 (5 bases). This CDR3 region has 13 residues. V was trimmed by 0 bases and J by 5 bases, leaving 8 bases between them. CDR1 and CDR2 (germline): SGHRS, YFSETQ. In DNA form, the CDR3 reads TGCGCCAGCAGCTTGGAGCGGTGGGAGACCCAGTACTTC. As protein: CASSLERWETQYF.

The chain has TRBV7-6 and TRBJ2-7; no firm D call. The germline gives CDR1 SGHVS, CDR2 FNYEAQ. The V and J ends lost 1 base and 7 bases respectively, with 11 bases between them. CDR3 length: 13 amino acids. CDR3 nucleotides: TGTGCCAGCAGCTTAGGGGCCTCGGTGGAGCAGTACTTC. As protein: CASSLGASVEQYF.

In DNA form, the CDR3 reads TGTGCCAGCAGCTCCCCGGGACAGCCTTTACCTGACACCTTC. This codes for CASSSPGQPLPDTF. The chain couples TRBV7-8 to TRBJ1-2; 7 bases are a match to TRBD1. The germline V gene has CDR1 SGHVS and CDR2 FQNEAQ. The CDR3 contains 14 residues. The junction had 14 bases not matched to a gene; V was cut back by 4 bases and J by 12 bases.

Written as DNA, the CDR3 is TGTGCCAGCAGCCAAGGAGTTGTCCGGGAGGGAGAGACCCAGTACTTC. It is translated as CASSQGVVREGETQYF. The rearrangement uses TRBV4-2 and TRBJ2-5, with 8 nucleotides matching TRBD2. Germline V gene data show CDR1 as LGHNA and CDR2 as YNFKEQ. The J segment lost 4 bases and the V segment lost 1 base, leaving 8 bases of the junction unmatched. This CDR3 has 16 residues.

This clone was seen a single time. The chain's CDR3 is CASSQDRGPAYEQYF. CDR3 bases: TGCGCCAGCAGCCAAGATCGAGGGCCGGCCTACGAGCAGTACTTC. The chain joins TRBV4-1 to TRBJ2-7, with D possibly being TRBD2 (5 bases). Germline CDR1 MGHRA, CDR2 YSYEKL. CDR3 length: 15 residues. Deletions cut 0 bases from V and 2 bases from J, with 11 bases between.

The chain joins TRBV5-1 to TRBJ1-2; possibly TRBD1 for D (6 bases). Germline loops: CDR1 SGHRS, CDR2 YFSETQ. The CDR3 length is 13 residues. V lost 3 bases and J 1 base, leaving 7 bases between the germline ends. CDR3 region: CASSWTVNYGYTF. CDR3 sequence (DNA): TGCGCCAGCAGCTGGACAGTTAACTATGGCTACACCTTC.

V and J are TRBV15 and TRBJ1-5; unclear D gene. Germline lookup yields CDR1 LNHNV and CDR2 YYDKDF (reference sequence). With 0 bases removed from V and 3 bases from J, the gap between germline ends came to 6 bases. CDR3 length: 14 residues. For the CDR3, the DNA is TGTGCCACCAGCAGAGATATAGCCAATCAGCCCCAGCATTTT. Protein sequence: CATSRDIANQPQHF.

Regarding this clone: The junction shows a germline mismatch at one end, possibly a read error. The chain recombines TRBV29-1 with TRBJ2-3, with 7 positions matching TRBD1. The CDR3 has 15 amino acids. The V gene's germline CDR1 is SQVTM and CDR2 ANQGSEA. The CDR3 nucleotides read TGCAGTGTTGACACTTCGGGACAGTACACAGATACGCAGTATTTT. Translated: CSVDTSGQYTDTQYF.

The rearrangement links TRBV15 to TRBJ2-1; 8 bases map to TRBD2. V dropped 0 bases and J dropped 5; count of bases not matched to a gene: 9. From germline, CDR1 is LNHNV and CDR2 YYDKDF (reference sequence). CDR3 length equals 17 residues. CDR3 in DNA: TGTGCCACCAGCAGAGATTCTCGACTAGCGAGAGACAATGAGCAGTTCTTC. Protein: CATSRDSRLARDNEQFF.

The genes are TRBV7-2 and TRBJ1-1, with D perhaps matching TRBD1 (6 bases). Trimming took off 3 bases at V and 6 bases at J, with 17 bases between the two ends. Germline-derived CDR1 and CDR2 are SGHTA and FQGNSA. The CDR3 totals 15 residues. In nucleotides, the CDR3 is TGTGCCAGCAGCTTTAGTTGGGGGCCAGACCCTGAAGCTTTCTTT. Encoded protein: CASSFSWGPDPEAFF. Full variable domain (remainder filled in from reference TRBV7-2 and TRBJ1-1): GAGVSQSPSNKVTEKGKDVELRCDPISGHTALYWYRQSLGQGLEFLIYFQGNSAPDKSGLPSDRFSAERTGGSVSTLTIQRTQQEDSAVYLCASSFSWGPDPEAFFGQGTRLTVV.

This chain joins TRBV19 and TRBJ1-2; 8 bases align to TRBD1. V was clipped by 4 bases and J by 8 bases; unmatched bases: 12. The CDR3 consists of 15 residues. Germline CDR1 LNHDA, CDR2 SQIVND (reference sequence). As DNA, the CDR3 is TGTGCCAGTAGTAGGGGGACAGGAGGCGTGCCCGGCTACACCTTC. Protein: CASSRGTGGVPGYTF.

This chain links TRBV5-6 with TRBJ1-2; 9 bases match TRBD1. The CDR3 has 17 amino acids. V gave up 3 bases and J gave up 5 bases; unmatched junction bases: 14. The germline V gene encodes CDR1 SGHDT and CDR2 YYEEEE. CDR3 protein: CASSSLYIDRGFYGYTF. As DNA, the CDR3 is TGTGCCAGCAGCTCATTATATATCGACAGGGGGTTTTATGGCTACACCTTC. The entire variable domain, with the rest obtained from reference TRBV5-6 and TRBJ1-2, is as follows: DAGVTQSPTHLIKTRGQQVTLRCSPKSGHDTVSWYQQALGQGPQFIFQYYEEEERQRGNFPDRFSGHQFPNYSSELNVNALLLGDSALYLCASSSLYIDRGFYGYTFGSGTRLTVV.

V is TRBV4-1 and J is TRBJ2-7, with 9 bases identical to TRBD1. Germline V gives CDR1 MGHRA, CDR2 YSYEKL. The J segment lost 3 bases and the V segment lost 4 bases, leaving 7 bases of the junction unmatched. The CDR3 is 15 residues long. Here the CDR3 reads CASSREVDRGYEQYF. Written as DNA, the CDR3 is TGCGCCAGCAGCCGAGAAGTGGACAGGGGCTACGAGCAGTACTTC.

The sample holds a few counts of this clone. V usage is TRBV19 and J usage is TRBJ2-1; D gene unclear. V was trimmed by 2 bases and J by 4 bases, leaving 6 bases between them. The CDR3 loop spans 13 amino acids. Germline V gene data show CDR1 as LNHDA and CDR2 as SQIVND (reference sequence). CDR3 sequence reads: CASSILLYNEQFF. The DNA for the CDR3 is TGTGCCAGTAGTATACTCCTGTACAATGAGCAGTTCTTC.

This rearrangement joins TRBV11-3 to TRBJ2-5, with a weak D call TRBD2 (6 bases). The CDR3 is made up of 16 amino acids. Germline CDR1 SGHNT, CDR2 YENEEA. V lost 3 bases, J lost 5 bases, and 19 bases lay in between. CDR3 in amino acids: CASSLEPGLRVETQYF. The CDR3 nucleotides read TGTGCCAGCAGCTTGGAACCGGGACTCCGGGTGGAGACCCAGTACTTC.

J is TRBJ2-7 and V is TRBV27; the D gene is possibly TRBD1 (6 bases). The CDR3 consists of 16 residues. Looked up from germline, CDR1 is MNHEY and CDR2 is SMNVEV (reference sequence). V dropped 6 bases and J dropped 3 bases, with 21 bases sitting between them. This chain's CDR3 is CASSQIPQGSIYEQYF. The CDR3 DNA reads as TGTGCCAGCAGCCAGATCCCCCAGGGGTCCATCTACGAGCAGTACTTC.

The V gene is TRBV7-9, the J gene TRBJ2-1, with 10 bases lining up with TRBD2. The CDR3 sequence is 16 residues long. V lost 2 bases, J lost 7 bases, and 8 bases stayed unmatched. CDR1 SEHNR and CDR2 FQNEAQ come from the germline V gene (reference sequence). In nucleotides, the CDR3 is TGTGCCAGCAGCTTATTCGGACTAGCGGATTCAAATGAGCAGTTCTTC. Translation: CASSLFGLADSNEQFF.

This chain connects TRBV7-9 to TRBJ2-7, with 8 positions matching TRBD1. J lost 2 bases, V lost 0 bases, and 6 bases had no gene match. The germline CDR1 and CDR2 sequences are SEHNR and FQNEAQ (reference sequence). The CDR3 consists of 16 residues. The CDR3 sequence is CASSLATDRVPYEQYF. The CDR3 nucleotides are TGTGCCAGCAGCTTAGCAACGGACAGGGTTCCCTACGAGCAGTACTTC.

V usage is TRBV6-1 and J usage is TRBJ2-7; 9 positions match TRBD1. The CDR3 sequence is 15 residues long. CDR1 MNHNS and CDR2 SASEGT come from the germline V gene. V dropped 1 base and J dropped 3; count of bases not matched to a gene: 4. CDR3 in DNA: TGTGCCAGCAGTGAAGACAGGGGGCGATTCTACGAGCAGTACTTC. Its protein product is CASSEDRGRFYEQYF.